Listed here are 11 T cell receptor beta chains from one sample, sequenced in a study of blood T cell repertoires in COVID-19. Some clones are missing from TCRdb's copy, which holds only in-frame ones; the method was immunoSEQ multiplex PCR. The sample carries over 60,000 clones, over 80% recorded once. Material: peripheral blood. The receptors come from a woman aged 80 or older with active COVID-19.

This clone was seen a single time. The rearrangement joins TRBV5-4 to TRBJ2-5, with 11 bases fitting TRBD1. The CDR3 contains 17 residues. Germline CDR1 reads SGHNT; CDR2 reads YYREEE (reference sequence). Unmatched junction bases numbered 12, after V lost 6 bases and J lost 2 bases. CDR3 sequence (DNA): TGTGCCAGCACCTACGGACAGGGGGCGCGGAGACAAGAGACCCAGTACTTC. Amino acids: CASTYGQGARRQETQYF.

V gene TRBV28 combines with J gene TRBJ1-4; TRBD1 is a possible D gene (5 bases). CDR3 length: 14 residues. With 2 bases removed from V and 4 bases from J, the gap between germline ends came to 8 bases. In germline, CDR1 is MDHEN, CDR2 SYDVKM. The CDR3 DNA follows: TGTGCCAGCAGTTTAGGCAGGGATAATGAAAAACTGTTTTTT. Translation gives CASSLGRDNEKLFF.

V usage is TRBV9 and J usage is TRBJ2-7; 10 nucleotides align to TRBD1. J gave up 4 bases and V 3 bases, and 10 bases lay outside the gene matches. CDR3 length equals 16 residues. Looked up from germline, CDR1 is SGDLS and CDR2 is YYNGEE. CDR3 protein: CASSATPGQGLYEQYF. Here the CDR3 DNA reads TGTGCCAGCAGCGCGACGCCGGGACAGGGGTTGTACGAGCAGTACTTC. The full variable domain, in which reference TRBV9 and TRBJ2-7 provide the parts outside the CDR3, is DSGVTQTPKHLITATGQRVTLRCSPRSGDLSVYWYQQSLDQGLQFLIQYYNGEERAKGNILERFSAQQFPDLHSELNLSSLELGDSALYFCASSATPGQGLYEQYFGPGTRLTVT.

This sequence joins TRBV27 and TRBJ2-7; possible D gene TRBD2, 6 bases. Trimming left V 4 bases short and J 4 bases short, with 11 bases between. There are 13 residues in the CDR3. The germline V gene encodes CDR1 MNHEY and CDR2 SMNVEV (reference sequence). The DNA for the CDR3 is TGTGCCAGCAGTTCGGGACTGTTATACGAGCAGTACTTC. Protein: CASSSGLLYEQYF.

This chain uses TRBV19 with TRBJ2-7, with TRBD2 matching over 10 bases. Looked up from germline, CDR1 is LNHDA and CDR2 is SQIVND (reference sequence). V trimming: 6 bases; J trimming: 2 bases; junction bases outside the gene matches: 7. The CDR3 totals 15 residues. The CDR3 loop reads CASRLSSGSPYEQYF. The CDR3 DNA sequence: TGTGCCAGTAGGCTCTCTAGCGGGAGTCCCTACGAGCAGTACTTC.

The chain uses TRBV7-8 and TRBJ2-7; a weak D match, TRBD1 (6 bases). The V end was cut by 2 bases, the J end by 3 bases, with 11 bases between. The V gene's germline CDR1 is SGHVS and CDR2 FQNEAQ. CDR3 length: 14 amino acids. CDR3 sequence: CASSLRTELYEQYF. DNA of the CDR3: TGTGCCAGCAGCTTAAGGACAGAACTCTACGAGCAGTACTTC.

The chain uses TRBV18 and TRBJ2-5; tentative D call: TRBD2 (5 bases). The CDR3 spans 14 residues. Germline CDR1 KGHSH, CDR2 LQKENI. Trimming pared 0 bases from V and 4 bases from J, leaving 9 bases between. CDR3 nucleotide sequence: TGTGCCAGCTCACCACCAGTACGGGGAGAGACCCAGTACTTC. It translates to CASSPPVRGETQYF.

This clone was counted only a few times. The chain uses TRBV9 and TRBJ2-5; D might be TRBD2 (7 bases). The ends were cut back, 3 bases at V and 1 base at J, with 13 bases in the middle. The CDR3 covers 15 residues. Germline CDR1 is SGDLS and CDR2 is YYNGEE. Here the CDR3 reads CASSEGGAAQETQYF. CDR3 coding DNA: TGTGCCAGCAGCGAAGGGGGGGCAGCCCAAGAGACCCAGTACTTC.

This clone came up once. CDR3: CASSLRVGDRVGDEQFF. The CDR3 nucleotides are TGTGCCAGCAGCTTGAGGGTCGGCGACAGGGTGGGGGATGAGCAGTTCTTC. The chain joins TRBV5-5 to TRBJ2-1; 7 bases line up with TRBD1. The V gene's germline CDR1 is SGHKS and CDR2 YYEKEE (reference sequence). This CDR3 is 17 amino acids long. The V segment lost 1 base and the J segment 8 bases; nucleotides outside the gene matches: 15.

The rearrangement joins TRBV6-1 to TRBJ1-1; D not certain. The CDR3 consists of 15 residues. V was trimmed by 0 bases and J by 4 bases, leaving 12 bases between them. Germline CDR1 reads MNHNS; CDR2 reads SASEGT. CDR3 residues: CASSEAGGMGTEAFF. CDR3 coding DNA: TGTGCCAGCAGTGAAGCGGGCGGGATGGGCACTGAAGCTTTCTTT.

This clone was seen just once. In DNA form, the CDR3 reads TGTGCCAGCAGTGGGACAGGCAGTCAGCCCCAGCATTTT. This translates into CASSGTGSQPQHF. The chain employs TRBV2 and TRBJ1-5, with 7 bases lining up with TRBD1. Germline-derived CDR1 and CDR2 are SNHLY and FYNNEI. The CDR3 runs 13 residues. The V gene end was trimmed by 4 bases and the J gene end by 6 bases; junction bases not matched to a gene: 3.